This TCR beta chain is drawn from a study of technical replicates of blood from several donors. Clones were read by immunoSEQ multiplex PCR, and TCRdb kept only the in-frame ones, dropping some. Counted here are 60,000 to 85,000 clones, about 96% occurring once; the ten biggest clones make up 0.2% to 0.25%. The CDR3 covers 17 residues. Sequencing used T cells isolated from PBMCs. The TCR was taken from a human donor in good health. This chain links TRBV7-5 with TRBJ2-7; TRBD2 was called by the table and not checked on the DNA. TRBV7-5 is assigned pseudogene status. CDR3 loop: CVRSLEGRVAGAYEQYF. The CDR3 bases are TGTGTCAGAAGCTTAGAAGGGCGGGTAGCGGGAGCCTACGAGCAGTACTTC.